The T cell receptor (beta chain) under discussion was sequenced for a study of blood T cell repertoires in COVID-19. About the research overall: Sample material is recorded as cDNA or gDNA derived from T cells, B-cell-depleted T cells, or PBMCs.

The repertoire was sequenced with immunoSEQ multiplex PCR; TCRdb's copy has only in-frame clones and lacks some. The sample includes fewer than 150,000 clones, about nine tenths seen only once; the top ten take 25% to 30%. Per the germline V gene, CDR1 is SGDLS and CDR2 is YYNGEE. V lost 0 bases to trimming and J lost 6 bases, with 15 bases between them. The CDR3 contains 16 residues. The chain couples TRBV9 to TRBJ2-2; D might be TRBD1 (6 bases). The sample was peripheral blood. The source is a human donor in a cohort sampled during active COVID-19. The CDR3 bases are TGTGCCAGCAGCGTAGCCACAGGGAAAATGGCCGGGGAGCTGTTTTTT. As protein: CASSVATGKMAGELFF.